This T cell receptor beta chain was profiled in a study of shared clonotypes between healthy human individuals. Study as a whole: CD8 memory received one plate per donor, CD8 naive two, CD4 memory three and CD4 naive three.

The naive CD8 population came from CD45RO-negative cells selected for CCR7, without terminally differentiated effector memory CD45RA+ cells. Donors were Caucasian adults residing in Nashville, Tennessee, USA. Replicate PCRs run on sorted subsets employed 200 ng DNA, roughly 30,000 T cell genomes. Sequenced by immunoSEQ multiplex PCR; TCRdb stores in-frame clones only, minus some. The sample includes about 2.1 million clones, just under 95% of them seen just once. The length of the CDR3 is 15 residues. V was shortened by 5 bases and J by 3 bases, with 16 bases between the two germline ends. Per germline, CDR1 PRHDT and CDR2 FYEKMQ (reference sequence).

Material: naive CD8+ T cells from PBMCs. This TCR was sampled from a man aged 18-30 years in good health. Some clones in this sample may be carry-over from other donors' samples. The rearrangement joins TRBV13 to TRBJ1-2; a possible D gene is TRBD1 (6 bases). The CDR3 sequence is CASSPHQGSDYGYTF. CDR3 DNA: TGTGCCAGCAGCCCTCACCAGGGGTCGGACTATGGCTACACCTTC.